This is a list of T cell receptor beta chains from one sample in a study of post-analysis software for immune sequencing data. TCRdb reanalysed the PCR reads using MiXCR and keeps one entry per CDR3 protein. This sample has about 540,000 distinct CDR3 sequences, with around a third found just once. Input material: blood. The receptors shown here come from a girl aged 2-17 years with multiple sclerosis. The CDR3 runs from the conserved cysteine through the conserved F or W. A D gene is named only where the DNA matches it firmly. Size tells how often a clone was seen (once, few, many) or the class of an expanded clone, and some rows leave it out.

d_gene,j_gene,v_gene,abundance,CDR3nt,CDR3aa
-,TRBJ2-1,TRBV15,few,TGTGCCACCAGCAGAGATTCCGAAGTTGAGCAGTTCTTC,CATSRDSEVEQFF
-,TRBJ1-4,TRBV4-1,few,TGCGCCAGCAGCGTCCTGTTTCTGGGGCAGGGAGACGAAAAACTGTTTTTT,CASSVLFLGQGDEKLFF
-,TRBJ1-1,TRBV6-5,few,TGTGCCAGCAGTTACTCTCAGGGTAACACTGAAGCTTTCTTT,CASSYSQGNTEAFF
-,TRBJ1-1,TRBV5-1,many,TGTGCCAGCAGCTTGGCAGGCATGAACACTGAAGCTTTCTTT,CASSLAGMNTEAFF
TRBD1,TRBJ2-4,TRBV27,-,TGTGCCAGCAGCAACTCCAGGGGGCTAAAAAACATTCAGTACTTC,CASSNSRGLKNIQYF
-,TRBJ1-2,TRBV29-1,-,TGCAGCGCCATGGGAGCTCTGGGCTATGACTACACCTTC,CSAMGALGYDYTF
TRBD1,TRBJ1-2,TRBV7-8,once,TGTGCCAGCAGCATAGGGACAGGGGTCGATGGCTGCACCTTC,CASSIGTGVDGCTF
TRBD1,TRBJ1-5,TRBV7-9,-,TGTGCCAGCAGCCTATCGGGACAGGGGAATCAGCCCCAGCATTTT,CASSLSGQGNQPQHF
-,TRBJ2-1,TRBV19,-,TGTGCCAGTAGTATCAGGATTAGCTCCTACAATGAGCAGTTCTTC,CASSIRISSYNEQFF
-,TRBJ2-1,TRBV6-5,many,TGTGCCAGCAGCCGTGGACAGTACAATGAGCAGTTCTTC,CASSRGQYNEQFF
-,TRBJ1-1,TRBV7-9,-,TGTGCCAGCAGACAACTGAAAGGATCGGGATTCGGTGAAGCTTTCTTT,CASRQLKGSGFGEAFF
-,TRBJ2-2,TRBV29-1,once,TGCAGCGTTGACCTCAAAGGGACCGGGGAGCTGTTTTTT,CSVDLKGTGELFF
-,TRBJ2-1,TRBV4-1,few,TGCGCCAGCAGCCAAGTGGGCAGGGGAAAGGAGCAGTTCTTC,CASSQVGRGKEQFF
TRBD1,TRBJ2-7,TRBV19,few,TGTGCCAGTACTCCCAGGGACAGCCTTGGCTACGAGCAGTACTTC,CASTPRDSLGYEQYF
-,TRBJ1-2,TRBV29-1,few,TGCAGCGTTGGGGGAGGGGTGGCACCTAACTATGGCTACACCTTC,CSVGGGVAPNYGYTF
-,TRBJ2-3,TRBV7-2,-,TGTGCCAGCAGCGATTCGAGTGCTAGCACAGATACGCAGTATTTT,CASSDSSASTDTQYF
TRBD1,TRBJ1-2,TRBV5-4,-,TGTGCCAGCAGCGACCCAAGACAGGGAAGCTATGGCTACACCTTC,CASSDPRQGSYGYTF